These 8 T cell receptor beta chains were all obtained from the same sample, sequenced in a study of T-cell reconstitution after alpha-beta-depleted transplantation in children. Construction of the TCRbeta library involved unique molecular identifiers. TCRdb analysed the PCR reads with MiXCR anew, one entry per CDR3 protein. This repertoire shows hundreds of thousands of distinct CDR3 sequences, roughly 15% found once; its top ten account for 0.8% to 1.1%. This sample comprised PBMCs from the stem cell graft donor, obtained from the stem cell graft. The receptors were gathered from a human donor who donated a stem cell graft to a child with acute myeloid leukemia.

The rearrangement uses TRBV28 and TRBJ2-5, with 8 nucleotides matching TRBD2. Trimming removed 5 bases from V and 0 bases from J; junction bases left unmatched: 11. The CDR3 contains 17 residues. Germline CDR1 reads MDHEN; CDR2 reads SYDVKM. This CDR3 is CASSTSAAGANQETQYF. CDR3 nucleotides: TGTGCCAGCAGTACCTCCGCAGCGGGGGCCAACCAAGAGACCCAGTACTTC. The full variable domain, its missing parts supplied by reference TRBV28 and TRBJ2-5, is DVKVTQSSRYLVKRTGEKVFLECVQDMDHENMFWYRQDPGLGLRLIYFSYDVKMKEKGDIPEGYSVSREKKERFSLILESASTNQTSMYLCASSTSAAGANQETQYFGPGTRLLVL.

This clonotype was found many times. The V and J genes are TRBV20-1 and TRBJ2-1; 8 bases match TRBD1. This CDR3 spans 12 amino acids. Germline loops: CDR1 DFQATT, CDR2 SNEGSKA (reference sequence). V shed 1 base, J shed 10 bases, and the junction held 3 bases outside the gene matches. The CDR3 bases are TGCAGTGCTAGAGTTCAGGGGGCCGAGCAGTTCTTC. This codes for CSARVQGAEQFF.

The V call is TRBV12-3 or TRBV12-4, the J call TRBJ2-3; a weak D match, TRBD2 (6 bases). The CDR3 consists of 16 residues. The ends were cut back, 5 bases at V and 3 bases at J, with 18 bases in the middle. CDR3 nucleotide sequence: TGTGCCAGCAGTCCAATCCGACTAGAAGCAACAGATACGCAGTATTTT. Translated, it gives CASSPIRLEATDTQYF.

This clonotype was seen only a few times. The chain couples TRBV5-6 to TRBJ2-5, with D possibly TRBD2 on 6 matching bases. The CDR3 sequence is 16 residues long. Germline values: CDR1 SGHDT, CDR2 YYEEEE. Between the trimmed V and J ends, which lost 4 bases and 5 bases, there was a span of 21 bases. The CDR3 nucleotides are TGTGCCAGCAGCAGACCCCCGGGAGAGATTTCTGAGACCCAGTACTTC. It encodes CASSRPPGEISETQYF.

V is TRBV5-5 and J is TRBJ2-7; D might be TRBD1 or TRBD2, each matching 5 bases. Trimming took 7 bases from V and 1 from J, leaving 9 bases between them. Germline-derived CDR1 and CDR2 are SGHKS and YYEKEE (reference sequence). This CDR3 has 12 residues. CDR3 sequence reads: CASGGHSYEQYF. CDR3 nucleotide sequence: TGTGCCAGCGGAGGACATTCCTACGAGCAGTACTTC.

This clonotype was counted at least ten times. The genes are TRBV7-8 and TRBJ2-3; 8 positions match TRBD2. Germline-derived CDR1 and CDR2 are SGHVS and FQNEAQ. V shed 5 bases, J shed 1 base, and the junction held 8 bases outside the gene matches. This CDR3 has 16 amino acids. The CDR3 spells CASSRRGGIGTDTQYF. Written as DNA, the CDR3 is TGTGCCAGCAGCCGCCGGGGGGGGATCGGCACAGATACGCAGTATTTT.

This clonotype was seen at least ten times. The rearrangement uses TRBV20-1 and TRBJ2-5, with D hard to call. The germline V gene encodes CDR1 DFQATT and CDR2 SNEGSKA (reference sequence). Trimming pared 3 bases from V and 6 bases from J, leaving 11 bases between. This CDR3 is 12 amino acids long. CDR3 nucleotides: TGCAGTGCTAGGACCTCCCGGCAGACCCAGTACTTC. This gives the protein CSARTSRQTQYF.

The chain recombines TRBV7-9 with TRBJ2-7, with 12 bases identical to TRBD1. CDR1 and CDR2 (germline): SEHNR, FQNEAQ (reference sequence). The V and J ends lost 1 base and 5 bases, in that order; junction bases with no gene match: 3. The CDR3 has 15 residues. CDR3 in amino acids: CASSLEGDRGHEQYF. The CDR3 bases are TGTGCCAGCAGCTTAGAAGGGGACAGGGGGCACGAGCAGTACTTC.